This T cell receptor beta chain was sequenced in a study of shared clonotypes between healthy human individuals. Study context: A couple of women and three men aged 18 to 49 made up the donors.

The naive CD8 subset, CD45RO-negative cells positively selected for CCR7, excluded terminally differentiated effector memory CD45RA+ cells. The CDR3 has 12 residues. Germline assignment: CDR1 MRHNA and CDR2 SNTAGT. Trimming removed 6 bases from V and 9 bases from J; junction bases left unmatched: 5. The authors distributed each subset's genomic DNA evenly over several immunoSEQ plates. Here immunoSEQ multiplex PCR was the method, and the copy in TCRdb shows in-frame clones only, minus some. The repertoire holds about 2,200,000 clones, with about 93% as singletons. Whole-study findings and limits: The low donor count limited represented genetic and exposure-history diversity.

For this clone: Its antigen is as yet unknown.

Sequencing was carried out using naive CD8+ T cells from PBMCs. This receptor was taken from a man aged 18 to 29 in good health. Some clones in this sample may be carry-over from other donors' samples. J is TRBJ2-1 and V is TRBV6-4; 7 nucleotides line up with TRBD2. The DNA of the CDR3 is TGTGCCAGCAGGCGGGGGAACGGTGAGCAGTTCTTC. This translates into CASRRGNGEQFF.